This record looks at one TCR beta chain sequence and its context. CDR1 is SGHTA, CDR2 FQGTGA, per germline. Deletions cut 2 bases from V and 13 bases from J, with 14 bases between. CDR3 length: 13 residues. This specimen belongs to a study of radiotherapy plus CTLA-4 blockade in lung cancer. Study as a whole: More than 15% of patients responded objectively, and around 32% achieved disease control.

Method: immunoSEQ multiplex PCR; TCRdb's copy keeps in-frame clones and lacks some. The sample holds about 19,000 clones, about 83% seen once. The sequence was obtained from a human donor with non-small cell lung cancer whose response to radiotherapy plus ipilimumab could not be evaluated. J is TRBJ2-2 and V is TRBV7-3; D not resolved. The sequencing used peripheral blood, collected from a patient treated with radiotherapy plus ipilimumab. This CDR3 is CASSLAMYSGLFF. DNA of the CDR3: TGTGCCAGCAGCTTAGCGATGTACTCCGGGCTGTTTTTT.